These 30 T cell receptor beta chains share one sample of origin, sequenced in a study of T-cell reconstitution after alpha-beta-depleted transplantation in children. Molecular barcoding with unique molecular identifiers was used for the TCRbeta library. MiXCR, run by TCRdb on the PCR reads, gives a single entry per CDR3 protein. The sample carries tens of thousands of distinct CDR3 sequences, 5.5% to 7.5% recorded once. Sequencing used PBMCs, mostly from graft donor cells, obtained 60 days after TCRalphabeta/CD19-depleted stem cell transplant. Source of these receptors: a female patient under 10 years old who had a stem cell transplant for aplastic anemia, so the T cells may come from the graft donor.

This clonotype came up many times. V is TRBV15 and J is TRBJ2-5; D not resolved. CDR1 is LNHNV and CDR2 is YYDKDF in the germline V gene (reference sequence). V was shortened by 0 bases and J by 4 bases, with 6 bases between the two germline ends. This CDR3 comprises 13 residues. CDR3: CATSRDALETQYF. CDR3 coding DNA: TGTGCCACCAGCAGAGATGCGTTAGAGACCCAGTACTTC.

This clonotype was recorded at least ten times. This rearrangement joins TRBV29-1 to TRBJ1-5; no reliable D call. CDR3 size: 10 residues. Per the germline V gene, CDR1 is SQVTM and CDR2 is ANQGSEA. Trimming cost V 5 bases and J 7 bases, with 6 bases left between them. The CDR3 sequence: CSVMEQPQHF. The CDR3 nucleotides read TGCAGCGTTATGGAACAGCCCCAGCATTTT.

This clonotype has at least ten counts. This chain's CDR3 is CASSSGQGLEQYF. Here the CDR3 DNA reads TGTGCCAGCAGTAGCGGACAGGGTCTCGAGCAGTACTTC. The V gene is TRBV28, the J gene TRBJ2-7, with 8 bases aligning to TRBD1. The V gene's germline CDR1 is MDHEN and CDR2 SYDVKM. V lost 5 bases, J lost 6 bases, and 6 bases stayed unmatched. CDR3 length equals 13 residues.

This sequence joins TRBV7-9 and TRBJ2-2; 12 bases are a match to TRBD2. The germline gives CDR1 SEHNR, CDR2 FQNEAQ (reference sequence). V shed 10 bases and J 6 bases; nucleotides not matched to a gene: 12. The CDR3 has 16 amino acids. CDR3 in amino acids: CAIGLAGLGYSGELFF. Written as DNA, the CDR3 is TGTGCCATCGGACTAGCGGGACTCGGTTACTCCGGGGAGCTGTTTTTT.

This clonotype was counted at least ten times. The chain recombines TRBV9 with TRBJ2-1, with a weak D call TRBD2 (5 bases). Germline V gives CDR1 SGDLS, CDR2 YYNGEE. V was pared by 5 bases and J by 0 bases, with 12 bases between. There are 15 residues in the CDR3. The CDR3 here is CASRGSGSSYNEQFF. CDR3 DNA sequence: TGTGCCAGCAGGGGGAGCGGAAGCTCCTACAATGAGCAGTTCTTC.

The sample holds many counts of this clonotype. J is TRBJ2-2 and V is TRBV4-1; D gene ambiguous. The CDR3 sequence is 14 residues long. Trimming left V 0 bases short and J 6 bases short, with 8 bases between. Germline CDR1 MGHRA, CDR2 YSYEKL. For the CDR3, the DNA is TGCGCCAGCAGCCAAGATACCAGGTCCGGGGAGCTGTTTTTT. This encodes CASSQDTRSGELFF.

This clonotype was detected a few times. V is TRBV3-1 and J is TRBJ2-1; 9 bases agree with TRBD1. CDR1 is LGHDT and CDR2 is YNNKEL in the germline V gene (reference sequence). The CDR3 totals 16 residues. The J segment lost 6 bases and the V segment lost 5 bases, leaving 11 bases of the junction unmatched. CDR3 DNA sequence: TGTGCCAGCAGCACGAGATACAGGGGGCAGGGCAATGAGCAGTTCTTC. Its protein is CASSTRYRGQGNEQFF.

V usage is TRBV28 and J usage is TRBJ2-7, with 7 nucleotides matching TRBD1. The CDR3 totals 15 residues. The V gene's germline CDR1 is MDHEN and CDR2 SYDVKM. J was trimmed by 5 bases and V by 6 bases; bases with no gene match: 13. The chain's CDR3 is CASSSGRRGLDEQYF. CDR3 coding DNA: TGTGCCAGCAGCTCCGGGCGAAGGGGGCTAGACGAGCAGTACTTC. Complete variable domain (other parts from reference TRBV28 and TRBJ2-7): DVKVTQSSRYLVKRTGEKVFLECVQDMDHENMFWYRQDPGLGLRLIYFSYDVKMKEKGDIPEGYSVSREKKERFSLILESASTNQTSMYLCASSSGRRGLDEQYFGPGTRLTVT.

This clonotype appeared a few times. The V and J genes are TRBV9 and TRBJ2-1; 9 bases map to TRBD2. Looked up from germline, CDR1 is SGDLS and CDR2 is YYNGEE. V trimming: 6 bases; J trimming: 7 bases; junction bases outside the gene matches: 14. CDR3 length: 16 amino acids. In nucleotides, the CDR3 is TGTGCCAGCACCGCCGGAGGCGCGGGAGGGCCGAATGAGCAGTTCTTC. This sequence encodes CASTAGGAGGPNEQFF. The full variable domain, rest sourced from reference TRBV9 and TRBJ2-1, is DSGVTQTPKHLITATGQRVTLRCSPRSGDLSVYWYQQSLDQGLQFLIQYYNGEERAKGNILERFSAQQFPDLHSELNLSSLELGDSALYFCASTAGGAGGPNEQFFGPGTRLTVL.

The gene calls are TRBV5-1 and TRBJ1-6; 8 bases are a match to TRBD1. The trim removed 3 bases at V and 7 bases at J, leaving 3 bases unmatched. The CDR3 length is 14 residues. Germline V gives CDR1 SGHRS, CDR2 YFSETQ. CDR3 residues: CASSSGQGNSPLHF. Written as DNA, the CDR3 is TGCGCCAGCAGCTCCGGACAGGGCAATTCACCCCTCCACTTT.

This clonotype was observed at least ten times. The chain couples TRBV6-2 or TRBV6-3 to TRBJ2-3; 9 bases match TRBD1. The junction had 7 bases not matched to a gene; V was cut back by 8 bases and J by 1 base. Germline assignment: CDR1 MNHEY and CDR2 SVGEGT. The CDR3 spans 15 residues. DNA for the CDR3: TGTGCCAGCGGCAGGGGACAGGGCCGCACAGATACGCAGTATTTT. It codes for CASGRGQGRTDTQYF.

The J gene is TRBJ2-7, the V gene TRBV14; a possible D gene is TRBD1 (6 bases). Trimming shortened V by 6 bases and J by 10 bases, and 22 bases separated the two germline ends. The CDR3 runs 14 residues. Germline V gives CDR1 SGHDN, CDR2 FVKESK. CDR3 residues: CASSQYAQGTYQYF. The CDR3 nucleotides are TGTGCCAGCAGTCAATACGCCCAGGGGACGTATCAGTACTTC.

This clonotype was observed a handful of times. The gene calls are TRBV21-1 and TRBJ2-5; TRBD2, as called in the table, went unchecked against the DNA. TRBV21-1 is assigned pseudogene status. The CDR3 sequence is 14 residues long. CDR3 loop: CASSMGTRKETQYF. The CDR3 DNA is TGTGCCAGCAGCATGGGGACTAGAAAGGAGACCCAGTACTTC.

This clonotype appeared a few times. The V gene is TRBV7-8, the J gene TRBJ2-6, with D possibly TRBD2 on 5 matching bases. Germline V gene lookup returns CDR1 SGHVS and CDR2 FQNEAQ. V lost 5 bases and J 13 bases, leaving 18 bases between the germline ends. This CDR3 has 14 amino acids. The CDR3 sequence is CASSELGTLGVLTF. Here the CDR3 DNA reads TGTGCCAGCAGCGAACTAGGAACCCTAGGGGTCCTGACTTTC.

This clonotype has at least ten counts. The rearrangement joins TRBV28 to TRBJ1-1, with D uncertain. V lost 1 base and J 5 bases, leaving 11 bases between the germline ends. CDR1 and CDR2 from the germline V gene are MDHEN and SYDVKM. The CDR3 totals 14 residues. In nucleotides, the CDR3 is TGTGCCAGCAGTTTATTCATGGGGTCGACTGAAGCTTTCTTT. Translating gives CASSLFMGSTEAFF. Full variable domain (remainder filled in from reference TRBV28 and TRBJ1-1): DVKVTQSSRYLVKRTGEKVFLECVQDMDHENMFWYRQDPGLGLRLIYFSYDVKMKEKGDIPEGYSVSREKKERFSLILESASTNQTSMYLCASSLFMGSTEAFFGQGTRLTVV.

This clonotype showed up many times. The CDR3 nucleotides are TGTGCCAGCAGCCAAGGGACCGAGCAGTACTTC. This encodes CASSQGTEQYF. The rearrangement links TRBV3-1 to TRBJ2-7; unclear D gene. V lost 1 base to trimming and J lost 6 bases, with 4 bases between them. This CDR3 region has 11 residues. Per the germline V gene, CDR1 is LGHDT and CDR2 is YNNKEL (reference sequence).

The sample holds a few counts of this clonotype. The genes are TRBV4-2 and TRBJ2-3; TRBD2 agrees at 8 bases. The CDR3 runs to 15 residues. J lost 4 bases, V lost 0 bases, and 3 bases had no gene match. The germline V gene encodes CDR1 LGHNA and CDR2 YNFKEQ. CDR3 sequence reads: CASSQDTGGPDTQYF. The CDR3 coding sequence is TGTGCCAGCAGCCAAGATACGGGAGGGCCAGATACGCAGTATTTT.

This clonotype occurred many times. The chain uses TRBV5-1 and TRBJ2-5; 8 bases align to TRBD2. CDR1 is SGHRS, CDR2 YFSETQ, per germline. V shed 0 bases, J shed 5 bases, and the junction held 18 bases outside the gene matches. The CDR3 is 19 residues long. The CDR3 loop reads CASSLALIGGRSFKETQYF. CDR3 bases: TGCGCCAGCAGCTTGGCCTTAATCGGCGGGAGGTCGTTTAAGGAGACCCAGTACTTC.

Many counts were recorded for this clonotype. The genes are TRBV7-9 and TRBJ1-2; D gene unclear. The CDR3 consists of 12 residues. V was trimmed by 5 bases and J by 5 bases, leaving 9 bases between them. Germline CDR1 SEHNR, CDR2 FQNEAQ (reference sequence). CDR3: CASSLENYGYTF. CDR3 DNA: TGTGCCAGCAGCCTAGAAAATTATGGCTACACCTTC.

This clonotype was counted at least ten times. This chain joins TRBV20-1 and TRBJ1-5, with TRBD1 matching 8 bases. This CDR3 has 16 residues. The V segment lost 3 bases and the J segment 3 bases; nucleotides outside the gene matches: 10. Germline V gene lookup returns CDR1 DFQATT and CDR2 SNEGSKA (reference sequence). The CDR3 loop reads CSASRTGSTPNQPQHF. The DNA of the CDR3 is TGCAGTGCTAGCCGGACAGGGAGCACTCCCAATCAGCCCCAGCATTTT.

This clonotype showed up many times. The rearrangement links TRBV7-3 to TRBJ2-1; the D gene is possibly TRBD2 (6 bases). The V end lost 1 base, the J end lost 8 bases, and 15 bases lay between the germline ends. This CDR3 is 15 amino acids long. Per germline, CDR1 SGHTA and CDR2 FQGTGA. The CDR3 loop is CASSLSPTSFHEQFF. For the CDR3, the DNA is TGTGCCAGCAGCTTAAGTCCGACTAGTTTCCATGAGCAGTTCTTC.

The chain joins TRBV9 to TRBJ2-3; 8 nucleotides agree with TRBD2. The CDR3 totals 18 residues. The trim removed 4 bases at V and 9 bases at J, leaving 22 bases unmatched. From germline, CDR1 is SGDLS and CDR2 YYNGEE. This CDR3 is CASSTRGAGDTWGITQYF. The CDR3 region has the DNA TGTGCCAGCAGCACCCGGGGAGCGGGAGATACATGGGGTATCACGCAGTATTTT.

There are a few counts of this clonotype. The genes are TRBV7-6 and TRBJ2-1; D gene unclear. Trimming shortened V by 0 bases and J by 2 bases, and 5 bases separated the two germline ends. This CDR3 comprises 14 residues. CDR1 is SGHVS and CDR2 is FNYEAQ in the germline V gene. The CDR3 loop is CASSLAETYNEQFF. DNA of the CDR3: TGTGCCAGCAGCTTAGCGGAAACCTACAATGAGCAGTTCTTC.

This clonotype has just a few counts. This chain uses TRBV28 with TRBJ2-2; TRBD1 matches 9 bases. This CDR3 has 16 residues. J was trimmed by 4 bases and V by 6 bases; bases with no gene match: 9. Per germline, CDR1 MDHEN and CDR2 SYDVKM. The CDR3 sequence is CASSRPGTGLTGELFF. DNA for the CDR3: TGTGCCAGCAGCCGCCCCGGGACAGGGCTCACCGGGGAGCTGTTTTTT.

This clonotype was picked up many times. J is TRBJ1-4 and V is TRBV19; no clear D. Trimming shortened V by 9 bases and J by 8 bases, and 10 bases separated the two germline ends. CDR1 LNHDA and CDR2 SQIVND come from the germline V gene (reference sequence). The CDR3 spans 11 residues. The CDR3 sequence: CASKRGEKLFF. As DNA, the CDR3 is TGTGCCAGCAAACGCGGGGAAAAACTGTTTTTT.

This clonotype was picked up many times. The chain couples TRBV5-6 to TRBJ2-1; D uncertain. With 10 bases removed from V and 8 bases from J, the gap between germline ends came to 16 bases. Germline values: CDR1 SGHDT, CDR2 YYEEEE. The CDR3 runs 12 residues. The CDR3 loop is CALPLEAHEQFF. The CDR3 region has the DNA TGTGCCTTACCCCTGGAAGCCCATGAGCAGTTCTTC.

At least ten counts were recorded for this clonotype. The chain is built from TRBV20-1 and TRBJ1-2; D possibly corresponds to TRBD1 (6 bases). This CDR3 contains 11 residues. Germline CDR1 DFQATT, CDR2 SNEGSKA (reference sequence). The V and J ends lost 6 bases and 7 bases respectively, with 12 bases between them. CDR3 region: CSAGGGLGYTF. As DNA, the CDR3 is TGCAGTGCCGGAGGGGGGCTTGGCTACACCTTC.

This clonotype occurred many times. The V gene is TRBV28, the J gene TRBJ1-5; D gene ambiguous. This CDR3 is 15 amino acids long. The germline V gene encodes CDR1 MDHEN and CDR2 SYDVKM. With 6 bases removed from V and 5 bases from J, the gap between germline ends came to 17 bases. This CDR3 is CASSLLGVEYQPQHF. CDR3 bases: TGTGCCAGCAGCCTCTTAGGCGTAGAGTATCAGCCCCAGCATTTT.

This clonotype was observed a handful of times. This chain links TRBV2 with TRBJ2-4; D gene ambiguous. CDR3 size: 15 residues. Trimming stripped 4 bases from V and 8 bases from J, with 18 bases between. In germline, CDR1 is SNHLY, CDR2 FYNNEI. CDR3 DNA sequence: TGTGCCAGCAGTGGAGTACGAGGCCTTGGGGACATTCAGTACTTC. Protein: CASSGVRGLGDIQYF.

Many counts were recorded for this clonotype. The V call is TRBV5-6, the J call TRBJ2-1; no definite D call. Trimming removed 0 bases at V and 8 bases at J, with 15 bases between. CDR1 and CDR2 (germline): SGHDT, YYEEEE. The CDR3 has 15 amino acids. The CDR3 DNA is TGTGCCAGCAGCTTGGCCGGTCTTGTTTCCGATGAGCAGTTCTTC. Translated, it gives CASSLAGLVSDEQFF.